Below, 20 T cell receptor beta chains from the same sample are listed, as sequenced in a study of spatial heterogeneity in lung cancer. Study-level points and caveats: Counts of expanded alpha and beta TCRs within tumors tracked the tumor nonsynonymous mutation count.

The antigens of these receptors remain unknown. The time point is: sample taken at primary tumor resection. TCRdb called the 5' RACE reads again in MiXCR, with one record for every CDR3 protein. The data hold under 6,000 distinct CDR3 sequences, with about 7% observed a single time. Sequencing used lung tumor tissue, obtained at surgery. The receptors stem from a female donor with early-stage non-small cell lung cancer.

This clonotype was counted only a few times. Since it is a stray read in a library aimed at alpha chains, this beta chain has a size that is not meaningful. The CDR3 here is CASNVGQGAGGANVLTF. CDR3 nucleotide sequence: TGTGCCAGCAATGTGGGACAGGGGGCCGGAGGGGCCAACGTCCTGACTTTC. The chain links TRBV6-1 to TRBJ2-6, with 12 bases fitting TRBD1. The ends lost 7 bases at V and 4 bases at J; junction bases unmatched: 8. The CDR3 extends over 17 amino acids. The germline V gene has CDR1 MNHNS and CDR2 SASEGT.

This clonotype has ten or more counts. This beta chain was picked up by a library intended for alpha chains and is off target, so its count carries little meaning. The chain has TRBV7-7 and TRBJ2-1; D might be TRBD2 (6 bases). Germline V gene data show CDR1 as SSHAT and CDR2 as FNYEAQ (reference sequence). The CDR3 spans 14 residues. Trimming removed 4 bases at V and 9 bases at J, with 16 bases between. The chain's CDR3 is CASSSLTGDSEQFF. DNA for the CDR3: TGTGCCAGCAGCTCCTTGACGGGGGACTCTGAGCAGTTCTTC.

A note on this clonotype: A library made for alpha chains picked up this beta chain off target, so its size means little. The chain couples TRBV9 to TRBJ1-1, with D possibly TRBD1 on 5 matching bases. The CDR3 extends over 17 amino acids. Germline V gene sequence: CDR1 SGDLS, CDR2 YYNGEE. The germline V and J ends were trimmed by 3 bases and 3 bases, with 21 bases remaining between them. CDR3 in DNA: TGTGCCAGCAGCGACCCCCGGGACCCGGGGGGAGACACTGAAGCTTTCTTT. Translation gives CASSDPRDPGGDTEAFF.

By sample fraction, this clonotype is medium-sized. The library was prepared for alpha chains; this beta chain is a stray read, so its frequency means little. CDR3 sequence: CASTLFRSDTLGLDQYF. The CDR3, as DNA: TGTGCCAGCACCTTGTTCAGGTCCGATACCCTCGGATTGGACCAGTACTTC. The chain carries TRBV7-9 and TRBJ2-5; D not resolved. CDR1 is SEHNR and CDR2 is FQNEAQ in the germline V gene (reference sequence). Trimming pared 7 bases from V and 10 bases from J, leaving 31 bases between. This CDR3 region has 17 residues.

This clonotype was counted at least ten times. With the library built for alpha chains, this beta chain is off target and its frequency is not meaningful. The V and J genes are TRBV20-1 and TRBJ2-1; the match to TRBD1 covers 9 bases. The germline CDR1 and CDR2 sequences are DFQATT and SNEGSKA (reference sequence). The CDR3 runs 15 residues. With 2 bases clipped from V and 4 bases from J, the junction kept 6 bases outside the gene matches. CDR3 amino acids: CSARRDRDRYNEQFF. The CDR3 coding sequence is TGCAGTGCTAGACGGGACAGGGATAGATACAATGAGCAGTTCTTC.

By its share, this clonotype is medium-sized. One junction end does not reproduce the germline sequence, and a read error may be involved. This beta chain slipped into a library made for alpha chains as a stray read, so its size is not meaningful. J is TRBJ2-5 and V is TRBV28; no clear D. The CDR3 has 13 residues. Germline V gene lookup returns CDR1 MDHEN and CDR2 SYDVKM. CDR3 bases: TGTGCCAGCAGTTTTCCCCCGCGAGAGTCCCAGTACTTC. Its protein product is CASSFPPRESQYF.

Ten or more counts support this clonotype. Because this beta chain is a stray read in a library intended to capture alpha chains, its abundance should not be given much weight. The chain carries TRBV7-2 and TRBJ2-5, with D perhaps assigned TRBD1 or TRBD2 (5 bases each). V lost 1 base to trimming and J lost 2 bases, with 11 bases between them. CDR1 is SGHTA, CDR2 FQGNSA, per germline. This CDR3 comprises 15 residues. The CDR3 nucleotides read TGTGCCAGCAGCTTAGTACTGGGGGTTCAAGAGACCCAGTACTTC. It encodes CASSLVLGVQETQYF. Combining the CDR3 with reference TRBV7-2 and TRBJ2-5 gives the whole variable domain GAGVSQSPSNKVTEKGKDVELRCDPISGHTALYWYRQSLGQGLEFLIYFQGNSAPDKSGLPSDRFSAERTGGSVSTLTIQRTQQEDSAVYLCASSLVLGVQETQYFGPGTRLLVL.

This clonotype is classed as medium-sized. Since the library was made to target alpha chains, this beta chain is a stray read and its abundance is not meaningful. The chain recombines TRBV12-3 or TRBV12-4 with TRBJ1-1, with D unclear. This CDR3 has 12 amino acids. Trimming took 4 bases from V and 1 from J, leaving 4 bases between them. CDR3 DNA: TGTGCCAGCAGTTCCGGGAACACTGAAGCTTTCTTT. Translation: CASSSGNTEAFF.

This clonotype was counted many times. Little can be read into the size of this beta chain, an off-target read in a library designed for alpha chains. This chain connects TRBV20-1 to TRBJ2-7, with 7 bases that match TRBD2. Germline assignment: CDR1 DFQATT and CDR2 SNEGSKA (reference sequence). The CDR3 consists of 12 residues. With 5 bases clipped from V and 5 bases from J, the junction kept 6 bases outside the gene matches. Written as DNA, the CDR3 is TGCAGTGCTTTCTGGGGAGGGCACGAGCAGTACTTC. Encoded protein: CSAFWGGHEQYF.

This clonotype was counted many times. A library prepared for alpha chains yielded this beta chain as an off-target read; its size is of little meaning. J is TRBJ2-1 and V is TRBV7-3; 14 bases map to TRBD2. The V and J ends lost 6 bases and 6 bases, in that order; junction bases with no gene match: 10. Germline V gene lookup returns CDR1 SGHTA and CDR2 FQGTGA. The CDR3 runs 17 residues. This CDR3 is CASSSGLAGGRGNEQFF. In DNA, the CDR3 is TGTGCCAGCAGTTCCGGACTAGCGGGAGGTAGGGGCAATGAGCAGTTCTTC.

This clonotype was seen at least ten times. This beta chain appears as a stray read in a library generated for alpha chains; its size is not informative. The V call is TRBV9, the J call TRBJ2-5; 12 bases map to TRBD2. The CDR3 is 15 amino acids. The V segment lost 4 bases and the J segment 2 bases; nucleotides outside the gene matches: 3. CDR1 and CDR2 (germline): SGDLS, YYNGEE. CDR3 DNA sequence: TGTGCCAGCAGCATCGGACTAGCGGGGCAAGAGACCCAGTACTTC. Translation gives CASSIGLAGQETQYF. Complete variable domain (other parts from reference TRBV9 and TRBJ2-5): DSGVTQTPKHLITATGQRVTLRCSPRSGDLSVYWYQQSLDQGLQFLIQYYNGEERAKGNILERFSAQQFPDLHSELNLSSLELGDSALYFCASSIGLAGQETQYFGPGTRLLVL.

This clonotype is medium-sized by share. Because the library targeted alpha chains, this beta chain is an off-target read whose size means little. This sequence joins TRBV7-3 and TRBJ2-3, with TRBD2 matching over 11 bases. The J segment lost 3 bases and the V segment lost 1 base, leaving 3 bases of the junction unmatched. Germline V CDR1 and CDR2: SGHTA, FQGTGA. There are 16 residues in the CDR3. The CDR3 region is CASSLNPSGRTDTQYF. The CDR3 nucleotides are TGTGCCAGCAGCTTAAACCCTAGCGGGAGGACAGATACGCAGTATTTT.

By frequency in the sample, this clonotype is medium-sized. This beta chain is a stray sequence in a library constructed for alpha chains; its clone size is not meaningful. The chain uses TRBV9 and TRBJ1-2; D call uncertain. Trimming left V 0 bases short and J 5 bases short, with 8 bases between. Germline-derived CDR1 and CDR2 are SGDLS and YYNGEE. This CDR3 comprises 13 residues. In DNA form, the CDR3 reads TGTGCCAGCAGCGTAGGACCGACATATGGCTACACCTTC. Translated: CASSVGPTYGYTF.

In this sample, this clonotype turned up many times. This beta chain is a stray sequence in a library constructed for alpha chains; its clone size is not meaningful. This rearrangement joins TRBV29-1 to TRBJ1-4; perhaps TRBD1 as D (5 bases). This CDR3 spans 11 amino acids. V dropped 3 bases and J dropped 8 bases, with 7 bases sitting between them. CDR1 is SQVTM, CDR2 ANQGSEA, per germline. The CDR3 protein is CSVEEGEKLFF. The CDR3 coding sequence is TGCAGCGTTGAGGAGGGGGAAAAACTGTTTTTT.

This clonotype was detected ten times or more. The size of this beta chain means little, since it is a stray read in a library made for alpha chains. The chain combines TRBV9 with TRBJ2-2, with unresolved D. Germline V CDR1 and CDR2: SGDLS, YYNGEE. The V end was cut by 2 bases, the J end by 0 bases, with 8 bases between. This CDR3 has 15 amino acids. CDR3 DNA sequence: TGTGCCAGCAGCGTTAAAGGGACGAACACCGGGGAGCTGTTTTTT. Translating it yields CASSVKGTNTGELFF. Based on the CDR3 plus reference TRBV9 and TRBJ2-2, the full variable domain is DSGVTQTPKHLITATGQRVTLRCSPRSGDLSVYWYQQSLDQGLQFLIQYYNGEERAKGNILERFSAQQFPDLHSELNLSSLELGDSALYFCASSVKGTNTGELFFGEGSRLTVL.

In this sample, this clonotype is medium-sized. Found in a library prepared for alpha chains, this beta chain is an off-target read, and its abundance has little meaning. CDR3 DNA: TGTGCCAGCAGCCCGCGGGGAAGGGGGGAGCTGTTTTTT. As protein: CASSPRGRGELFF. V usage is TRBV9 and J usage is TRBJ2-2, with D possibly being TRBD2 (6 bases). V was shortened by 4 bases and J by 8 bases, with 12 bases between the two germline ends. The CDR3 has 13 amino acids. Germline CDR1 is SGDLS and CDR2 is YYNGEE.

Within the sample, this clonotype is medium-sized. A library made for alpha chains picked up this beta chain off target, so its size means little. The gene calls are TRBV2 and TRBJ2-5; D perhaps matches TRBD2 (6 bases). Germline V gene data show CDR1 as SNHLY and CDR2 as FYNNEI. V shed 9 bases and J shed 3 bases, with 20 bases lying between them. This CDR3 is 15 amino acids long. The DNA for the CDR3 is TGTGCCAGGACGGGGGAGGTAGCTAAGAAAGAGACCCAGTACTTC. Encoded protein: CARTGEVAKKETQYF. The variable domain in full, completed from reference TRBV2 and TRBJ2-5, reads EPEVTQTPSHQVTQMGQEVILRCVPISNHLYFYWYRQILGQKVEFLVSFYNNEISEKSEIFDDQFSVERPDGSNFTLKIRSTKLEDSAMYFCARTGEVAKKETQYFGPGTRLLVL.

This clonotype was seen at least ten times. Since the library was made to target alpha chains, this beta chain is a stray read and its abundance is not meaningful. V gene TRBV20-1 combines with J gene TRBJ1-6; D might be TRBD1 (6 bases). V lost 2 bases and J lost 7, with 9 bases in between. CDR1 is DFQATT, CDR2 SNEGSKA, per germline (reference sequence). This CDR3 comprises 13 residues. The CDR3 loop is CSARRQGNSPLHF. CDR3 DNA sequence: TGCAGTGCTAGAAGGCAGGGGAATTCACCCCTCCACTTT.

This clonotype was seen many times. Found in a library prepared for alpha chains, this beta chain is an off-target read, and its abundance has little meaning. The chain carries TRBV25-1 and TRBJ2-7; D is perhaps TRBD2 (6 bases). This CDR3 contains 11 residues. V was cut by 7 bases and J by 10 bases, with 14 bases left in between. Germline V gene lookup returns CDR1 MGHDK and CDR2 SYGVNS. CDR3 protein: CASTTGTSQYF. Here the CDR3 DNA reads TGTGCCAGCACCACCGGGACTTCCCAGTACTTC.

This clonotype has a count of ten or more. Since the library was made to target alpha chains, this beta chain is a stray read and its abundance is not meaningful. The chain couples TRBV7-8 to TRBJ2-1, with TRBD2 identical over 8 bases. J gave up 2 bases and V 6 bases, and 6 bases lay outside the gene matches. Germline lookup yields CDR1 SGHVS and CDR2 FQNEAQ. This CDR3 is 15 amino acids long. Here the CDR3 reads CASSLSTSAYNEQFF. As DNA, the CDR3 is TGTGCCAGCAGTTTATCGACTAGCGCCTACAATGAGCAGTTCTTC.